The rows below give T cell receptor beta chains drawn from one sample of a study of cytomegalovirus exposure and HLA in healthy donors. TCRdb's copy holds only in-frame clones and misses some; the assay was immunoSEQ multiplex PCR. Counted here are 90,000 to 120,000 clones, about 94% occurring once; the ten biggest clones make up 0.67%. The sequenced material came from PBMCs. These receptors all stem from a young woman in good health and CMV-seronegative. Each CDR3 is given with its conserved first and last residue. Fields, in order: J gene, clone size, D gene, V gene, CDR3 DNA, CDR3 protein. D genes are given only for firm matches. Clone sizes are given selectively: once, few, many, or a class where the clone is expanded.

TRBJ1-2 NA NA TRBV18 TGTGCCAGCTCACCGCAGGGCTTGGACTATGGCTACACCTTC CASSPQGLDYGYTF
TRBJ1-2 NA NA TRBV18 TGTGCCAGCTCACCAGAACAGGTGGTGTGGGGCTACACCTTC CASSPEQVVWGYTF
TRBJ2-2 NA NA TRBV11-2 TGTGCCAGCAGCCCACTTGTGAGGAACACCGGGGAGCTGTTTTTT CASSPLVRNTGELFF
TRBJ2-5 NA TRBD2 TRBV7-3 TGTGCCAGCAGCCCCCTGGGTAGCGGGGGGGAGACCCAGTACTTC CASSPLGSGGETQYF
TRBJ1-2 once TRBD1 TRBV28 TGTGCCAGCAGTTTATCAGGGGGGCCTGGCTACACCTTC CASSLSGGPGYTF
TRBJ2-7 NA NA TRBV11-2 TGTGCCAGCAGCTTTAATTCGTATCCCCACGAGCAGTACTTC CASSFNSYPHEQYF
TRBJ1-2 NA NA TRBV5-6 TGTGCCAGCAGCTTCCGAGGGTATGGGAGCCAAACCGTCTATGGCTACACCTTC CASSFRGYGSQTVYGYTF
TRBJ1-1 NA TRBD1 TRBV18 TGTGCCAGCTCACCAAACAGGGGTCTAGGTACTGAAGCTTTCTTT CASSPNRGLGTEAFF
TRBJ1-5 NA NA TRBV19 TGTGCCAGTAGTGGAGGGGCGGGAGAATTCACGGATCAGCCCCAGCATTTT CASSGGAGEFTDQPQHF
TRBJ1-3 NA NA TRBV7-8 TGTGCCAGCGGCGGGAACTCTGGAAACACCATATATTTT CASGGNSGNTIYF